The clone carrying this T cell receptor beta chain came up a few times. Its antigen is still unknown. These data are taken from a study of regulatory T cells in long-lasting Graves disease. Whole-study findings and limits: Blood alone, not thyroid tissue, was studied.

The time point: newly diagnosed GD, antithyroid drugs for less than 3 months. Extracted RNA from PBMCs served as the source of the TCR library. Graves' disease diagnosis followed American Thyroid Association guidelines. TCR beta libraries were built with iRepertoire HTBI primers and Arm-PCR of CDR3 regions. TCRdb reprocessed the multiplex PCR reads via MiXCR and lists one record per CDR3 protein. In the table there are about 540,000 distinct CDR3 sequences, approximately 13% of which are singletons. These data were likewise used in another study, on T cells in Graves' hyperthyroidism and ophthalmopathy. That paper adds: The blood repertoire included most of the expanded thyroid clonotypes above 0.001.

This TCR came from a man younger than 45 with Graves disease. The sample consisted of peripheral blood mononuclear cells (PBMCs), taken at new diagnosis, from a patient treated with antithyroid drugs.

CDR3 loop: CASSLEVEGNYGYTF. The CDR3 DNA follows: TGTGCCAGCAGCTTAGAGGTTGAGGGCAACTATGGCTACACCTTC. The chain links TRBV7-9 to TRBJ1-2; the D is unclear. The germline gives CDR1 SEHNR, CDR2 FQNEAQ (reference sequence). V was clipped by 1 base and J by 2 bases, with 11 bases between them. The CDR3 runs 15 residues.